This T cell receptor (beta chain) was profiled in a study of blood T cell repertoires in COVID-19. About the research overall: PBMCs, B-cell-depleted T cells, or T cells provided the cDNA or gDNA that made up the material.

How the authors handled the data: Cell counts per sample came from amplifying reference gene primers. TCRdb's copy holds only in-frame clones and misses some; the assay was immunoSEQ multiplex PCR. V and J calls and clone size are as listed in that table; D and trimming were resolved from the DNA. The sample records hundreds of thousands of clones, approximately 89% being singletons. CDR1 is KGHDR and CDR2 is SFDVKD in the germline V gene. The CDR3 consists of 14 residues. The ends lost 9 bases at V and 2 bases at J; junction bases unmatched: 7. This chain uses TRBV24-1 with TRBJ2-3; 7 bases line up with TRBD1. The source is a woman aged 40-49 years who had recovered from COVID-19. The sample comprised PBMCs or T cells enriched from blood (not recorded which). The CDR3 region is CATRRQGDTDTQYF. The CDR3 nucleotides are TGTGCCACCCGCAGACAGGGTGACACAGATACGCAGTATTTT.